A selection of T cell receptor beta chains follows, all from one sample in a study of blood T cell repertoires in COVID-19. Repertoires were generated with immunoSEQ multiplex PCR, while TCRdb's copy carries only in-frame clones and drops some. Here the sample spans 40,000 to 45,000 clones, 85% to 90% being singletons. The sequenced sample consisted of peripheral blood. These receptors were collected from a middle-aged man with COVID-19, enrolled during active disease. CDR3s include the opening cysteine and the closing phenylalanine or tryptophan.

v_call	j_call	cdr3_aa
TRBV6-5	TRBJ1-2	CASNGQSYGYTF
TRBV28	TRBJ1-5	CASSLEGIHRGPGQPQHF
TRBV28	TRBJ2-1	CAILPGVGYNEQFF
TRBV7-9	TRBJ1-1	CASSLEGQNTEAFF
TRBV3-1/TRBV3-2	TRBJ2-5	CASSQDGLNGGETQYF
TRBV5-6	TRBJ2-7	CASSLGLEQYF
TRBV11-2	TRBJ2-7	CASSTGRGESYEQYF
TRBV24-1	TRBJ1-2	CATSDLAGRGYTF
TRBV5-5	TRBJ2-5	CASSPAGQGSKRTQYF
TRBV7-2	TRBJ2-1	CASSLAGGPFNEQFF
TRBV27	TRBJ1-1	CASSLSERGNTEAFF
TRBV3-1/TRBV3-2	TRBJ2-1	CASSQDPASGGARDEQFF
TRBV2	TRBJ1-6	CASSKERDSPLHF
TRBV21-1	TRBJ2-5	CASSTVNQETQYF
TRBV11-2	TRBJ2-7	CASSLDAAGSYEQYF
TRBV28	TRBJ2-2	CASSPGTGRLGELFF
TRBV10-3	TRBJ2-2	CATATGGSTGELFF
TRBV28	TRBJ1-5	CASDRGGGNQPQHF
TRBV12-3/TRBV12-4	TRBJ2-7	CASSLSTRSEQYF
TRBV28	TRBJ1-5	CASSLINQPQHF
TRBV4-1	TRBJ2-3	CASSQGDGRPRADTQYF
TRBV2	TRBJ2-3	CASSGQGTDTQYF
TRBV30	TRBJ1-2	CAYSDRVNYGYTF
TRBV30	TRBJ1-2	CAWSLSGGYYGYTF
TRBV28	TRBJ2-6	CASSSGLAGGSLFGANVLTF
TRBV2	TRBJ2-1	CASSGGLSNEQFF
TRBV6-6	TRBJ2-1	CASSPPFGEQFF
TRBV6-5	TRBJ2-1	CASRGTSGTGEQFF
TRBV2	TRBJ2-5	CASRLTQGTQYF
TRBV10-2	TRBJ1-1	CASRGPGGSEAFF
TRBV19	TRBJ2-7	CATRWRLAGGPENEQYF
TRBV6-5	TRBJ2-7	CASSYSSGEKGDEQYF
TRBV28	TRBJ1-6	CASSLAGVGSADSPLHF
TRBV18	TRBJ1-1	CASSPPNGGWVSEAFF
TRBV6-1	TRBJ2-5	CASSEWTSVGQETQYF
TRBV2	TRBJ2-5	CASNEQVLETQYF
TRBV5-6	TRBJ2-7	CASSPGQGISYEQYF
TRBV25-1	TRBJ1-3	CASRGGGSDSGNTIYF
TRBV2	TRBJ1-5	CASRGGAQPQHF
TRBV7-9	TRBJ1-2	CASSSPMGAYHGYTF
TRBV30	TRBJ1-1	CAWSVSLKNTEAFF
TRBV2	TRBJ2-7	CASSALAGGLSYEQYF
TRBV5-1	TRBJ2-7	CASSFEVGTAYEQYF
TRBV25-1	TRBJ1-4	CASSRWDSDRREKLFF
TRBV5-1	TRBJ2-5	CASSPVSQETQYF
TRBV9	TRBJ2-7	CASSLGLAGDLYEQYF
TRBV7-2	TRBJ2-2	CASSLAVHGELFF
TRBV5-1	TRBJ1-2	CASSLQGISPNYGYTF
TRBV10-2	TRBJ1-5	CASSEAGGNNQPQHF